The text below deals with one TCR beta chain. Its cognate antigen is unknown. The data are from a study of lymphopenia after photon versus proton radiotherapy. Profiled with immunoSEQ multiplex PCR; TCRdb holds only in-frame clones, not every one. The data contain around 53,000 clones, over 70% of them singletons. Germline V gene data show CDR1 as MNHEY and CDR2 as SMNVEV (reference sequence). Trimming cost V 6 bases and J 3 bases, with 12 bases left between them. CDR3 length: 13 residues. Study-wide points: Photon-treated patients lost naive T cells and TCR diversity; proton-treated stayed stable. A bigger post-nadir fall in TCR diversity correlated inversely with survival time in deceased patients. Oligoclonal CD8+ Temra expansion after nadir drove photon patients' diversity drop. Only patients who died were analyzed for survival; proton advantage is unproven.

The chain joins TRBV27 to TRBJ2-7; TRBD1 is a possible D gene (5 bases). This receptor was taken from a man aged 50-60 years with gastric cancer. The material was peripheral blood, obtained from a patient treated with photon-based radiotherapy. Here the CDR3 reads CASSRPDSYEQYF. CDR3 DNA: TGTGCCAGCAGCCGTCCAGACAGCTACGAGCAGTACTTC.